This T cell receptor (beta chain) is from a study of blood T cell repertoires in COVID-19. The overall study: Samples of COVID-19 (acute and convalescent) were obtained from the United States, Italy and Spain. T cells, B-cell-depleted T cells, or PBMCs supplied cDNA or gDNA.

This clone appeared once. Seattle enrolled patients during active infection and tracked them longitudinally. Under the authors' procedure: Estimates of nucleated cell counts were drawn from the amplification of reference gene primers. Produced via immunoSEQ multiplex PCR; TCRdb's table is partial and in-frame only. Clonal size and the V and J genes are those of that table, whereas D and trimming came from the DNA. The sample contains approximately 350,000 clones, roughly nine tenths of which appear only once. J lost 5 bases, V lost 7 bases, and 8 bases had no gene match. The CDR3 is made up of 14 amino acids. From germline, CDR1 is SQVTM and CDR2 ANQGSEA.

This TCR was sampled from a woman in her thirties with COVID-19, enrolled during active disease. Input material: peripheral blood. The chain links TRBV29-1 to TRBJ1-4; 9 nucleotides agree with TRBD1. CDR3 coding DNA: TGCAGCGCCACAACCGGGACAGGGAATGAAAAACTGTTTTTT. This translates into CSATTGTGNEKLFF.